A selection of T cell receptor beta chains follows, all from one sample in a study of read filtering for tumor transcriptome and immune sequencing. TCRdb re-called the reads with MiXCR, one entry per CDR3 protein. The sample contains about 24,000 distinct CDR3 sequences, around a fifth of which appear only once. Sequencing was done on a sample of a population of CD138-negative cells sorted from bone marrow. These receptors were taken from a donor at least 40 years old with multiple myeloma. The CDR3 runs from the conserved cysteine through the conserved F or W. Fields, in order: D gene, V gene, clone size, J gene, CDR3 protein, CDR3 DNA. The D gene is left open where the match is weak. Size values are once, few and many counts, or a class for expanded clones, and some rows have none.

D gene: TRBD1
V gene: TRBV5-4
clone size: many
J gene: TRBJ1-5
CDR3 protein: CASSHTGESQPQHF
CDR3 DNA: TGTGCCAGCAGCCACACAGGGGAAAGCCAGCCCCAGCATTTT

D gene: TRBD1
V gene: TRBV15
clone size: many
J gene: TRBJ2-4
CDR3 protein: CATSRPDRGKNIQYF
CDR3 DNA: TGTGCCACCAGCAGACCAGACAGGGGAAAAAACATTCAGTACTTC

D gene: TRBD1
V gene: TRBV6-5
clone size: NA
J gene: TRBJ2-7
CDR3 protein: CASSYRDRAPYEQYF
CDR3 DNA: TGTGCCAGCAGTTACCGGGACAGGGCTCCCTACGAGCAGTACTTC

D gene: TRBD2
V gene: TRBV2
clone size: many
J gene: TRBJ2-1
CDR3 protein: CASKFSGEGGEQFF
CDR3 DNA: TGTGCCAGCAAGTTTAGCGGGGAAGGAGGTGAGCAGTTCTTC

D gene: NA
V gene: TRBV7-9
clone size: many
J gene: TRBJ2-1
CDR3 protein: CASSPRGTSLVDEQFF
CDR3 DNA: TGTGCCAGCAGCCCCAGGGGGACTAGTCTTGTCGATGAGCAGTTCTTC

D gene: NA
V gene: TRBV20-1
clone size: many
J gene: TRBJ2-5
CDR3 protein: CSARGGRETQYF
CDR3 DNA: TGCAGTGCTAGGGGGGGGCGAGAGACCCAGTACTTC

D gene: NA
V gene: TRBV3-1
clone size: NA
J gene: TRBJ2-7
CDR3 protein: CASRERSYEQYF
CDR3 DNA: TGTGCCAGCAGAGAGAGGTCCTACGAGCAGTACTTC

D gene: TRBD2
V gene: TRBV6-6
clone size: few
J gene: TRBJ2-5
CDR3 protein: CASRRGGADETQYF
CDR3 DNA: TGTGCCAGCAGACGGGGGGGCGCGGACGAGACCCAGTACTTC

D gene: TRBD2
V gene: TRBV28
clone size: few
J gene: TRBJ2-3
CDR3 protein: CASSFRTSGADTQYF
CDR3 DNA: TGTGCCAGCAGTTTTAGGACTAGCGGGGCAGATACGCAGTATTTT

D gene: NA
V gene: TRBV23-1
clone size: many
J gene: TRBJ2-7
CDR3 protein: CASSQSGRGTYEQYF
CDR3 DNA: TGCGCCAGCAGTCAATCTGGGCGGGGAACTTACGAGCAGTACTTC

D gene: TRBD2
V gene: TRBV20-1
clone size: many
J gene: TRBJ2-1
CDR3 protein: CSARKRASGTYNEQFF
CDR3 DNA: TGCAGTGCTAGAAAGAGGGCTAGCGGGACCTACAATGAGCAGTTCTTC

D gene: NA
V gene: TRBV15
clone size: many
J gene: TRBJ1-1
CDR3 protein: CATSIQPNTEAFF
CDR3 DNA: TGTGCCACCAGCATACAGCCGAACACTGAAGCTTTCTTT

D gene: NA
V gene: TRBV9
clone size: hyperexpanded
J gene: TRBJ2-1
CDR3 protein: CASSVDGSYNEQFF
CDR3 DNA: TGTGCCAGCAGCGTAGACGGTTCCTACAATGAGCAGTTCTTC